The sequence of this T cell receptor (beta chain) was determined in a study of Ad26.COV2.S vaccination and SARS-CoV-2 variants. Turning to the study itself: The donor was enrolled in the Ad26.COV2.S arm of the COV1001 trial. Once or twice, 56 days apart, Ad26.COV2.S was delivered intramuscularly. Regarding the study as a whole: There was a possibility that the TCR breadth and depth analyses underestimated total T cell responses.

Sequencing used immunoSEQ multiplex PCR; TCRdb keeps in-frame clones, though not all of them. The sample records about 350,000 clones, about 87% being singletons. The germline V gene has CDR1 LGHDT and CDR2 YNNKEL (reference sequence). V was pared by 4 bases and J by 7 bases, with 11 bases between. The CDR3 contains 12 residues. Details on this clone: Its antigen remains unknown.

Regarding treatment: approximately 18 received Ad26.COV2.S at low or high dose, single or two shots; about 5 received placebo; per-sample allocation not given. All samples were drawn on day 63, counting from the first vaccine or placebo injection. Aged 18-55 years, donor was enrolled in Boston in 2020. The chain couples TRBV3-1 (or the pseudogene TRBV3-2) to TRBJ2-7; D is possibly TRBD2 (5 bases). The TCR originated in a person between 18 and 60 years old who received the Ad26.COV2.S COVID-19 vaccine or a placebo. The sequences come from peripheral blood, collected in a trial of Ad26.COV2.S vaccine versus placebo. CDR3 sequence (DNA): TGTGCCAGCAGCCTTCGAAGAGGGGAGCAGTACTTC. It yields the protein CASSLRRGEQYF.